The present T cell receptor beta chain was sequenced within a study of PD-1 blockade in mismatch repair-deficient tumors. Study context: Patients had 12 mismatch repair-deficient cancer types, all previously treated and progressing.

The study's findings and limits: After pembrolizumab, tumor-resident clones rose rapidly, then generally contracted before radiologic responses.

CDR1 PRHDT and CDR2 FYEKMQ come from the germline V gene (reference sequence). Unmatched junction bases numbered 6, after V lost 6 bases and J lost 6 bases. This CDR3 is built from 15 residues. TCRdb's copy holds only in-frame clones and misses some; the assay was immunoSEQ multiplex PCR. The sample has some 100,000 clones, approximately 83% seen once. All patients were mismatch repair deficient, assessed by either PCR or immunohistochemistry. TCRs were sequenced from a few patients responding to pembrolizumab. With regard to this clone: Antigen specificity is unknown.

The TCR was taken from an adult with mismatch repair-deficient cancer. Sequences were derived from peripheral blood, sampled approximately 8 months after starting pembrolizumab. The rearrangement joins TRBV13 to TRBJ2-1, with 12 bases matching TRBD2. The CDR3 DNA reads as TGTGCCAGCAGTGACGGACTAGCGGGGAGCAATGAGCAGTTCTTC. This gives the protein CASSDGLAGSNEQFF.